The sequence of this T cell receptor beta chain was determined in a study of early T cells in non-severe SARS-CoV-2 infection. Findings and limits, study-wide: Matches to VDJdb favored anti-spike CD8 responses and missed private and CD4 specificities.

As regards this clonotype: Its antigen is still unknown.

TCRdb used MiXCR to reprocess the 5' RACE reads, holding one entry per CDR3 protein. The table lists tens of thousands of distinct CDR3 sequences, roughly 8.2% of them singletons. The sequenced material came from whole blood. This clonotype was obtained from an adult who was a healthcare worker with PCR-confirmed SARS-CoV-2 infection or an uninfected control (not recorded which).

The DNA of the CDR3 is TGTGCCAGCAAATGGGGACAGCGAAAAGAGACCCAGTACTTC. Amino acids: CASKWGQRKETQYF. J is TRBJ2-5 and V is TRBV6-2 or TRBV6-3, with TRBD1 identical over 7 bases. Losses at the gene ends were 7 bases for V and 3 bases for J; bases not matched to a gene: 8. This CDR3 is 14 amino acids long. CDR1 MNHEY and CDR2 SVGEGT come from the germline V gene.